The text below deals with one T cell receptor (beta chain). This sample is part of a study of blood T cell repertoires in COVID-19. The CDR3 is 14 amino acids. The germline V and J ends were trimmed by 6 bases and 2 bases, with 13 bases remaining between them. CDR1 and CDR2 (germline): MNHEY, SVGAGI. Profiling relied on immunoSEQ multiplex PCR, and the TCRdb table lists in-frame clones only, not all of them. The sample records over 120,000 clones, more than 75% being singletons. The chain uses TRBV6-5 and TRBJ1-1; maybe TRBD1 (6 bases). Specimen: peripheral blood. This sequence was found in a woman aged 70-85 years with COVID-19, enrolled during active disease. This chain's CDR3 is CASRRTDLNTEAFF. For the CDR3, the DNA is TGTGCCAGCAGAAGGACAGACCTAAACACTGAAGCTTTCTTT.